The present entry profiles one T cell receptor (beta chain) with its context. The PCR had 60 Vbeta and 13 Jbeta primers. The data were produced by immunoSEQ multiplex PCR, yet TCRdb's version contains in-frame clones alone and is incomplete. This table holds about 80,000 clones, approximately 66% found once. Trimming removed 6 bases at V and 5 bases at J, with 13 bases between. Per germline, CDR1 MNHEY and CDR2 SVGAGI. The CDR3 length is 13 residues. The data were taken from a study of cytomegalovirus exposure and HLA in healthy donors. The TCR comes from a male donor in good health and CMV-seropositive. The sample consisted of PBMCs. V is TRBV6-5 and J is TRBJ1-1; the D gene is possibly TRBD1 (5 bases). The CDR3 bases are TGTGCCAGCAGAAAGGGGATGGCGACTGAAGCTTTCTTT. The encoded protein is CASRKGMATEAFF.